The present entry profiles one T cell receptor beta chain with its context. Its antigen has not been determined. No base quality information exists; no much larger clone differs at one position. TCRbeta CDR3 regions were amplified from genomic DNA using the immunoSEQ Assay, a bias-controlled multiplex PCR. Regarding the original processing steps: Within the assay, amplification of reference gene primers was used to estimate how many nucleated cells each sample contained. To quantify the absolute abundance of each unique TCRbeta CDR3 rearrangement, sequence reads were collapsed and filtered. For each sample, productive Simpson clonality was calculated as the square root of Simpson's diversity index across productive rearrangements. TCRdb limited this immuneACCESS table to in-frame rearrangements with V and J called. A share of clones is missing; checked studies link under half to unresolved V genes, and the rest is unexplained. The V and J calls and the clone size are those of that table, but D and trimming were determined from the DNA. The sample table lists some 300,000 clones, over 75% of them with a count of one. The top ten clones comprise around 9.5% of the sample.

Enrolling through a virtual design, the prospective study's participants ranged in age from about 18 to 100 years and lived across 20 to 25 United States geographic areas. In the prospective study, participants were assigned to cohorts based on the clinical history participants reported in a screening survey and a study questionnaire. For ImmuneRACE Cohort 3, a participant was defined as recovered based on two consecutive negative NP/OP PCR tests, clearance by a healthcare professional, or resolution of symptoms. Each participant in the prospective study had whole blood, serum and a nasopharyngeal or oropharyngeal swab collected by mobile phlebotomists. Participants in the prospective study had the option to provide additional blood draws and questionnaires over a roughly 2-month period. Prospective study blood samples were shipped either frozen or at room temperature before DNA extraction. Its CDR3 holds 13 amino acids, cysteine through phenylalanine. Only the CDR3 part of the read is kept: 39 bases, read in frame from the first base. V sheds 7 bases and J sheds 2 bases, leaving 12 bases between their ends. CDR1 and CDR2 were assigned from the germline V gene as SGHRS and YFSETQ.

The sample belongs to a study of blood T cell repertoires in COVID-19 (dated by TCRdb to 2020 to 2022). About the full investigation: Samples covering the acute and convalescent phases of COVID-19 were provided by collaborators in the United States, Italy and Spain. The material from the prospective study consisted of cDNA or gDNA derived from T cells, B-cell-depleted T cells, or PBMCs. Deeply sampled blood TCRbeta repertoires from subjects exposed to, actively infected with, or recovered from COVID-19 were included in the dataset. The repertoires were released in a freely available public database intended as a resource for research on the immune response to SARS-CoV-2. The samples were drawn from two sources: the first 160 participants of the ongoing ImmuneRACE study, and over 1,000 subjects contributed by 6 global collaborators. The sample metadata nearly always contained a de-identified subject ID, COVID-19 status, age in years and sex. HLA class I and class II types, where available, came from metadata supplied by the sample provider rather than from assay-based typing. Paper-wide results and their limitations: How much clinical and demographic metadata was included differed by source and by participant, and the metadata was provided uncurated.

The TCR originated in a woman aged 40-49 years who had recovered from COVID-19. The chain was built from TRBV5-1 and TRBJ2-5, with the identity of the D gene unclear. Sequencing was performed on PBMCs or T cells enriched from blood (not recorded which). The CDR3 here reads CASAASVQETQYF. The nucleotide sequence reads TGCGCCAGCGCCGCGAGCGTACAAGAGACCCAGTACTTC.